Each of the 11 T cell receptor beta chains below was sequenced from the same sample in a study of T cells in women clearing cervical HPV infection. Sequenced by immunoSEQ multiplex PCR; TCRdb stores in-frame clones only, minus some. The table for this sample gives some 16,000 clones. The material sequenced was blood buffy coat. The receptors were sampled from a woman between 18 and 70 years old with a cervical HPV16 infection that either progressed to CIN3+ or cleared (not recorded which).

Worth noting for this clone: With the read ending 3 residues before the CDR3 end, the germline J gene is used to fill in that end. The chain uses TRBV5-5 and TRBJ1-6, with D possibly matching TRBD1 (6 bases). The CDR3 sequence is 15 residues long. V was clipped by 0 bases and J by 7 bases, with 11 bases between them. The germline gives CDR1 SGHKS, CDR2 YYEKEE (reference sequence). This CDR3 is CASSLAAGQNSPLHF. The covered CDR3 bases are TGTGCCAGCAGCTTGGCCGCGGGACAAAATTCACCC.

The CDR3 loop reads CASSLSSGQGKIYGYTF. CDR3 DNA, as far as it was read: TGTGCCAGCAGTTTATCCTCGGGACAGGGCAAGATCTATGGC. The chain employs TRBV28 and TRBJ1-2; 9 nucleotides agree with TRBD1. The CDR3 end falls 3 residues outside the read, so it is completed with the germline J gene. V shed 1 base and J 4 bases; nucleotides not matched to a gene: 10. The CDR3 spans 17 residues. Germline loops: CDR1 MDHEN, CDR2 SYDVKM.

For this clone: The DNA ends 3 residues before the CDR3 does, and the rest of the CDR3 is filled in from the germline J gene. The rearrangement links TRBV7-6 to TRBJ2-5; D ambiguous. V lost 1 base and J 1 base, leaving 10 bases between the germline ends. The CDR3 consists of 15 residues. Per germline, CDR1 SGHVS and CDR2 FNYEAQ. The CDR3 bases that were read are TGTGCCAGCAGCTTAGTAGCCGGCACCCAAGAGACC. This encodes CASSLVAGTQET. The full CDR3 is CASSLVAGTQETQYF.

Of note for this clone: The read terminates 3 residues ahead of where the CDR3 ends, so the germline J gene completes it. The rearrangement links TRBV19 to TRBJ1-5; the D is unclear. V was clipped by 7 bases and J by 3 bases, with 13 bases between them. The CDR3 totals 14 residues. The germline V gene encodes CDR1 LNHDA and CDR2 SQIVND (reference sequence). The DNA read from the CDR3 is TGTGCCAGTATTGGCAGCGACTTCAATCAGCCC. Amino acid sequence: CASIGSDFNQP. The whole CDR3 is CASIGSDFNQPQHF.

A remark on this clone: The DNA ends 3 residues before the CDR3 does, and the rest of the CDR3 is filled in from the germline J gene. V usage is TRBV5-1 and J usage is TRBJ1-1; D is ambiguous. Germline V gene lookup returns CDR1 SGHRS and CDR2 YFSETQ. The CDR3 sequence is 12 residues long. The CDR3 bases that were read are TGCGCCAGCAGCTTGGAAGACATGGTA. As protein: CASSLEDMV. In full, the CDR3 reads CASSLEDMVAFF.

The CDR3 protein is CASSPDRGNGYTF. The CDR3 bases that were read are TGTGCCAGCAGCCCAGACAGGGGCAACGGC. V is TRBV11-2 and J is TRBJ1-2; 8 bases align to TRBD1. The read gets to within 3 residues of the CDR3 end, and the germline J gene fills in the rest. This CDR3 comprises 13 residues. Germline-derived CDR1 and CDR2 are SGHAT and FQNNGV.

As regards this clone: The CDR3 end falls 3 residues outside the read, so it is completed with the germline J gene. The chain joins TRBV19 to TRBJ2-1, with D maybe TRBD1 (5 bases). Germline V gene data show CDR1 as LNHDA and CDR2 as SQIVND (reference sequence). The CDR3 is made up of 16 amino acids. The V end was cut by 1 base, the J end by 0 bases, with 10 bases between. CDR3 residues: CASSIGGSSSYNEQFF. CDR3 DNA, as far as it was read: TGTGCCAGTAGTATAGGGGGCTCGAGCTCCTACAATGAG.

Comments on this clone: Read coverage stops 3 residues before the CDR3 terminus; the germline J gene supplies the remainder. The chain combines TRBV5-1 with TRBJ1-4; unclear D gene. Germline V gene data show CDR1 as SGHRS and CDR2 as YFSETQ. CDR3 length: 15 amino acids. V lost 4 bases and J 5 bases, leaving 15 bases between the germline ends. Incomplete CDR3 DNA: TGCGCCAGCAGCCCCTCAGGCCAGGTCAATGAAAAA. The encoded protein is CASSPSGQVNEK. In full, the CDR3 is CASSPSGQVNEKLFF.

About this clone itself: The read terminates 3 residues before the CDR3 end, so the remaining end is supplied by the germline J gene. The rearrangement uses TRBV11-3 and TRBJ2-3, with TRBD1 matching over 11 bases. Germline V gene sequence: CDR1 SGHNT, CDR2 YENEEA. The CDR3 extends over 13 amino acids. The part of the CDR3 DNA that was read is TGTGCCAGCAGTCCTGGACAGGGGGCCGCG. Translating gives CASSPGQGAA. The whole CDR3 is CASSPGQGAAQYF.

The DNA read from the CDR3 is TGTGCCAGTTGGCGGGGATTAAGGAACTCTGGAAACACC. It encodes CASWRGLRNSGNT. The whole CDR3 reads CASWRGLRNSGNTIYF. The chain carries TRBV28 and TRBJ1-3; D call uncertain. The read terminates 3 residues before the CDR3 end, so the remaining end is supplied by the germline J gene. Germline V CDR1 and CDR2: MDHEN, SYDVKM. This CDR3 comprises 16 residues. The V gene lost 9 bases and the J gene lost 0 bases, with 18 bases spanning the gap.

Comment on this clone: The sequenced fragment ends 3 residues before the CDR3 boundary, so the rest is inferred from the germline J gene. The chain couples TRBV5-1 to TRBJ2-7; D might be TRBD2 (5 bases). V lost 0 bases and J 5 bases, leaving 15 bases between the germline ends. Germline V CDR1 and CDR2: SGHRS, YFSETQ. The CDR3 spans 15 residues. Partial CDR3 DNA: TGCGCCAGCAGCTTGGAACCGGGGAGCAGCCACGAG. Translation: CASSLEPGSSHE. The CDR3, in full, reads CASSLEPGSSHEQYF.